This T cell receptor (beta chain) emerged from a study of blood T cell repertoires in COVID-19. Assay: immunoSEQ multiplex PCR; the TCRdb copy retains only in-frame clones and omits some. This repertoire shows approximately 100,000 clones, roughly 88% found once; its top ten account for about 3.2%. Trimming removed 1 base at V and 0 bases at J, with 7 bases between. The CDR3 sequence is 16 residues long. CDR1 KGHSH and CDR2 LQKENI come from the germline V gene. The clonotype comes from a human donor in a cohort sampled during active COVID-19. This sequence joins TRBV18 and TRBJ2-6; D gene unclear. The sequencing input was peripheral blood. CDR3 DNA sequence: TGTGCCAGCTCACCACAACCGAGCTCTGGGGCCAACGTCCTGACTTTC. It yields the protein CASSPQPSSGANVLTF.